This T cell receptor beta chain was obtained from a study of control samples from healthy donors and cancer patients. The data were produced by immunoSEQ multiplex PCR, yet TCRdb's version contains in-frame clones alone and is incomplete. The sample carries about 86,000 clones, more than 85% recorded once. The CDR3 is made up of 15 amino acids. Looked up from germline, CDR1 is SGHRS and CDR2 is YFSETQ. V was clipped by 1 base and J by 3 bases, with 11 bases between them. J is TRBJ1-3 and V is TRBV5-1; D not certain. Sequenced: blood. This sequence originates from a woman younger than 45 in good health. CDR3 sequence reads: CASSLLPGDGNTIYF. CDR3 nucleotide sequence: TGCGCCAGCAGCTTGCTCCCCGGGGATGGAAACACCATATATTTT.